This TCR beta chain was found in a study of beta chain features in type 1 diabetes. Study context: Cell yields, age and gender were similar between patients and healthy donors. Points from the study as a whole: Type 1 diabetes patients had fewer VDJ junction insertions and more deletions. Researchers cautioned that cDNA sequencing could over-represent cells with high TCR expression.

The germline gives CDR1 SNHLY, CDR2 FYNNEI. The germline V and J ends were trimmed by 5 bases and 0 bases, with 11 bases remaining between them. The CDR3 spans 15 residues. Concerning this clone itself: Its antigen is still unknown.

Expressed TCRB transcripts were sequenced after all isolated RNA was converted to cDNA. Some clones are missing from TCRdb's copy, which holds only in-frame ones; the method was immunoSEQ multiplex PCR. The data hold 810,000 or so clones, with roughly 17% observed a single time. The clonotype originates from a woman aged 18-35 years in good health. The sequencing sample was made of naive CD4+ T cells from blood. The V and J genes are TRBV2 and TRBJ2-1; possibly TRBD1 for D (6 bases). DNA of the CDR3: TGTGCCAGCAGTCCAGGGGTCCGCTCCTACAATGAGCAGTTCTTC. Its translation is CASSPGVRSYNEQFF.